The rows below give T cell receptor beta chains drawn from one sample of a study of CD8+CD57+ T cells in acquired aplastic anemia. Via MiXCR, TCRdb re-called the reads, giving one row per CDR3 protein. The sample consists of more than 100,000 distinct CDR3 sequences, around 48% of them appearing once. The sequenced material came from sorted CD4+, CD8+, or CD8+CD57+ T cells (not recorded which) from PBMCs. The receptors were sampled from a human donor in good health, serving as a control. Both conserved end residues are part of each CDR3. D genes are given only for firm matches. Clone size is stated in some rows and not others, as once, few, many or a class when expanded.

clone size,D gene,J gene,V gene,CDR3 protein,CDR3 DNA
many,TRBD1,TRBJ1-2,TRBV20-1,CSAIPQGAERVYTF,TGCAGTGCTATCCCTCAGGGGGCAGAGAGGGTCTACACCTTC
.,TRBD2,TRBJ2-1,TRBV19,CASSIASGAYNGQFF,TGTGCCAGCAGTATAGCTAGCGGAGCCTACAATGGGCAGTTCTTC
many,TRBD1,TRBJ1-5,TRBV7-8,CASTLTGSNQPQHF,TGTGCCAGCACCTTGACAGGGAGCAATCAGCCCCAGCATTTT
.,TRBD2,TRBJ2-7,TRBV29-1,CSVVGGTSSYEQYF,TGCAGCGTTGTGGGTGGGACTAGCTCCTACGAGCAGTACTTC
.,.,TRBJ1-2,TRBV5-6,CASSRAGRGTYGYTF,TGTGCCAGCAGCCGGGCCGGGAGGGGAACCTATGGCTACACCTTC
.,TRBD1,TRBJ1-2,TRBV24-1,CATSDTPGTGWGNYGYTF,TGTGCCACCAGTGACACTCCGGGGACAGGGTGGGGAAACTATGGCTACACCTTC
many,TRBD2,TRBJ2-5,TRBV6-2/TRBV6-3,CASSRLRLAGYQETQYF,TGTGCCAGCAGTCGCCTTCGACTAGCAGGTTACCAAGAGACCCAGTACTTC
once,TRBD1,TRBJ1-1,TRBV29-1,CSVATGDRTEAFF,TGCAGCGTCGCAACAGGGGACCGGACTGAAGCTTTCTTT
.,.,TRBJ1-1,TRBV7-3,CASSLTGDTEAFF,TGTGCCAGCAGCTTAACGGGGGACACTGAAGCTTTCTTT
.,.,TRBJ1-2,TRBV10-3,CAISDGGYGYTF,TGTGCCATCAGTGATGGCGGGTATGGCTACACCTTC
.,TRBD1,TRBJ2-5,TRBV7-2,CASSSDRVETQYF,TGTGCCAGCAGCTCGGACAGGGTTGAGACCCAGTACTTC
many,.,TRBJ1-2,TRBV6-2/TRBV6-3,CASSYVGEPYGYTF,TGTGCCAGCAGTTACGTTGGTGAACCCTATGGCTACACCTTC
many,.,TRBJ1-5,TRBV19,CASSPGRSLNQPQHF,TGTGCCAGTAGTCCGGGACGGAGCCTCAATCAGCCCCAGCATTTT
many,.,TRBJ1-1,TRBV29-1,CSAPVGGAGVNTEAFF,TGCAGCGCCCCTGTGGGGGGGGCGGGGGTAAACACTGAAGCTTTCTTT
.,TRBD1,TRBJ2-5,TRBV11-2,CASSLVVRTGIHETQYF,TGTGCCAGCAGCTTAGTGGTCCGGACAGGGATCCACGAGACCCAGTACTTC
.,.,TRBJ1-5,TRBV27,CASSLEGNSNQPQHF,TGTGCCAGCAGTTTAGAGGGGAATAGCAATCAGCCCCAGCATTTT
.,.,TRBJ1-2,TRBV2,CASRLDSGYTF,TGTGCCAGCAGGTTGGACAGTGGCTACACCTTC
.,TRBD2,TRBJ2-7,TRBV19,CASSMGGIYEQYF,TGTGCCAGTAGTATGGGGGGGATTTACGAGCAGTACTTC
.,TRBD1,TRBJ1-4,TRBV4-2,CASSLTSAGTGDEKLFF,TGTGCCAGCAGCCTGACAAGCGCCGGGACAGGGGATGAAAAACTGTTTTTT
.,.,TRBJ2-1,TRBV2,CASSDSNFNEQFF,TGTGCCAGCAGTGATTCGAACTTCAATGAGCAGTTCTTC
many,.,TRBJ2-5,TRBV5-1,CASSLGSQQETQYF,TGCGCCAGCAGCTTGGGGAGCCAGCAAGAGACCCAGTACTTC
many,.,TRBJ1-1,TRBV2,CASSDVSRNTEAFF,TGTGCCAGCAGTGATGTGTCGCGGAACACTGAAGCTTTCTTT
.,.,TRBJ1-3,TRBV11-2,CASSFGSPIGNTIYF,TGTGCCAGCAGCTTTGGCTCCCCTATTGGAAACACCATATATTTT
many,TRBD1,TRBJ1-2,TRBV6-4,CASSQTGMEGYTF,TGTGCCAGCAGTCAGACAGGGATGGAGGGCTACACCTTC
.,TRBD2,TRBJ2-3,TRBV10-3,CASSCGSAGSTDTQYF,TGTGCCAGCAGTTGCGGATCAGCGGGGAGCACAGATACGCAGTATTTT
many,TRBD1,TRBJ1-3,TRBV7-9,CASSQGQGAPGNTIYF,TGTGCCAGCAGCCAAGGACAGGGGGCGCCTGGAAACACCATATATTTT
many,TRBD1,TRBJ1-2,TRBV29-1,CSAWTGMGYGYTF,TGCAGCGCCTGGACAGGAATGGGCTATGGCTACACCTTC
many,.,TRBJ2-7,TRBV10-3,CAISESDTRDPYEQYF,TGTGCCATCAGTGAGAGTGATACCCGGGATCCTTACGAGCAGTACTTC
few,.,TRBJ2-1,TRBV29-1,CSVEEGRNSYNEQFF,TGCAGCGTTGAAGAAGGGAGGAACTCCTACAATGAGCAGTTCTTC
many,.,TRBJ2-3,TRBV12-3/TRBV12-4,CASSSSRGSDTQYF,TGTGCCAGCAGTTCATCGCGGGGCTCAGATACGCAGTATTTT
few,.,TRBJ1-5,TRBV19,CASSMGGALNQPQHF,TGTGCCAGTAGTATGGGAGGGGCCCTCAATCAGCCCCAGCATTTT